This passage covers 25 T cell receptor beta chains from one sample sequenced in a study of healthy donors' naive CD4 and CD8 T cells (dated by TCRdb to about 2015). Instrument used: 454 GS FLX Titanium. A previously published linear amplification protocol was used to build TCR libraries from roughly 470 ng of total RNA. The public reads were reanalyzed by TCRdb: fastp trimming at Q25, MiXCR alignment, in-frame beta chains only. Rows with a matching CDR3 protein are joined into one entry that keeps the most common DNA and genes. A total of approximately 200,000 distinct CDR3 sequences appear in this sample, under 85% of them only once. About 2.4% of the sample comes from the top ten. Sequenced input: naive CD4+ and CD8+ T cells sorted from blood, pooled from several donors. In the paper's terms, the cell subset or site label means: FACS-sorted naive CD4+ (CD45RO-CD45RA+) and naive CD8+ (CD45RA+CD27bright) T cells. Receptors originate from a pool of human donors in good health; the sample pools cells from several healthy donors.

The chain employs TRBV6-5 and TRBJ1-6, with 9 positions matching TRBD1. This CDR3 spans 15 amino acids. The trim removed 7 bases at V and 7 bases at J, leaving 8 bases unmatched. Germline values: CDR1 MNHEY, CDR2 SVGAGI. CDR3 in amino acids: CASTKLGTGNSPLHF. The DNA of the CDR3 is TGTGCCAGCACTAAGCTCGGGACAGGGAATTCACCCCTCCACTTT.

The chain has TRBV12-5 and TRBJ2-1; D is unclear. The CDR3 loop spans 11 amino acids. Per germline, CDR1 LGHNT and CDR2 FRNRAP. Trimming took 4 bases from V and 9 from J, leaving 7 bases between them. The chain's CDR3 is CASGSAIEQFF. The CDR3 DNA is TGTGCTAGTGGTTCCGCTATTGAGCAGTTCTTC.

V is TRBV30 and J is TRBJ2-7, with D perhaps matching TRBD1 (6 bases). The V gene lost 2 bases and the J gene lost 2 bases, with 13 bases spanning the gap. This CDR3 contains 14 residues. Germline loops: CDR1 GTSNPN, CDR2 SVGIG (reference sequence). The CDR3 protein is CAWSPGQPPYEQYF. For the CDR3, the DNA is TGTGCCTGGAGTCCGGGACAACCACCCTACGAGCAGTACTTC.

V is TRBV29-1 and J is TRBJ2-2; TRBD1 or TRBD2 may be the D gene (5 bases each). The CDR3 consists of 14 residues. Germline V lookup: CDR1 SQVTM, CDR2 ANQGSEA. CDR3 in amino acids: CSGSRDRYTGELFF. In DNA, the CDR3 is TGCAGTGGGTCCCGGGACCGATACACCGGGGAGCTGTTTTTT.

The J gene is TRBJ2-7, the V gene TRBV6-2 or TRBV6-3, with D hard to call. The CDR3 runs 12 residues. V lost 6 bases and J 5 bases, leaving 11 bases between the germline ends. CDR1 is MNHEY, CDR2 SVGEGT, per germline. DNA for the CDR3: TGTGCCAGCAGCTCAAACGAGGACGAGCAGTACTTC. Its protein is CASSSNEDEQYF.

This chain uses TRBV6-5 with TRBJ1-1; 7 bases are a match to TRBD1. CDR1 is MNHEY, CDR2 SVGAGI, per germline. V lost 4 bases to trimming and J lost 7 bases; unmatched junction nucleotides: 9. This CDR3 has 14 amino acids. The chain's CDR3 is CASSSLTGFFEAFF. The CDR3 DNA is TGTGCCAGCAGTTCCCTGACAGGGTTCTTTGAAGCTTTCTTT.

This chain links TRBV27 with TRBJ2-3, with TRBD2 matching over 9 bases. CDR1 is MNHEY and CDR2 is SMNVEV in the germline V gene (reference sequence). With V trimmed by 4 bases and J by 1 base, 6 bases remained unmatched. The CDR3 totals 16 residues. This CDR3 is CASSSRIAGGTDTQYF. CDR3 sequence (DNA): TGTGCCAGCAGTTCCCGAATAGCGGGGGGCACAGATACGCAGTATTTT.

The chain carries TRBV2 and TRBJ2-7; no reliable D call. V was pared by 5 bases and J by 2 bases, with 4 bases between. The CDR3 covers 11 residues. CDR1 SNHLY and CDR2 FYNNEI come from the germline V gene. The CDR3 is CASSYAYEQYF. CDR3 bases: TGTGCCAGCAGTTACGCCTACGAGCAGTACTTC.

The chain carries TRBV10-3 and TRBJ2-5, with D possibly TRBD1 on 5 matching bases. Between the trimmed V and J ends, which lost 0 bases and 7 bases, there was a span of 15 bases. This CDR3 is 15 amino acids long. CDR1 and CDR2 from the germline V gene are ENHRY and SYGVKD. DNA of the CDR3: TGTGCCATCAGTGAGTCTTTACAGGCTCCCCCGACCCAGTACTTC. Protein sequence: CAISESLQAPPTQYF.

This chain links TRBV7-2 with TRBJ1-1; no reliable D call. The CDR3 covers 16 residues. V gave up 5 bases and J gave up 3 bases, with 19 bases separating them. Germline-derived CDR1 and CDR2 are SGHTA and FQGNSA. The CDR3 DNA follows: TGTGCCAGCAGCCCCCGGGAGGGCAGCGGGTACACTGAAGCTTTCTTT. It codes for CASSPREGSGYTEAFF.

The gene calls are TRBV12-3 or TRBV12-4 and TRBJ1-2; D uncertain. The CDR3 spans 15 residues. V was trimmed by 6 bases and J by 4 bases, leaving 18 bases between them. CDR3 loop: CASSPQGMGFYGYTF. CDR3 in DNA: TGTGCCAGCAGCCCCCAAGGTATGGGATTCTATGGCTACACCTTC.

This chain links TRBV29-1 with TRBJ2-7; tentative D call: TRBD1 (6 bases). The CDR3 runs to 11 residues. The germline CDR1 and CDR2 sequences are SQVTM and ANQGSEA. V was cut by 7 bases and J by 5 bases, with 12 bases left in between. The CDR3 DNA reads as TGCAGCGCCCTACAGGGTCACGAGCAGTACGTC. It codes for CSALQGHEQYV.

This clonotype was seen more than once but under ten times. The chain joins TRBV19 to TRBJ1-1, with D unclear. There are 13 residues in the CDR3. The V and J ends lost 6 bases and 1 base respectively, with 9 bases between them. Germline CDR1 reads LNHDA; CDR2 reads SQIVND (reference sequence). The CDR3 protein is CASSGRQNTEAFF. In nucleotides, the CDR3 is TGTGCCAGTAGCGGTCGTCAGAACACTGAAGCTTTCTTT.

V is TRBV29-1 and J is TRBJ1-2; 10 bases map to TRBD1. This CDR3 comprises 18 residues. In germline, CDR1 is SQVTM, CDR2 ANQGSEA. Unmatched junction bases numbered 16, after V lost 4 bases and J lost 2 bases. The CDR3 sequence is CSVVVGGTGARGNYGYTF. The DNA for the CDR3 is TGCAGCGTTGTAGTTGGAGGGACAGGGGCTAGAGGGAACTATGGCTACACCTTC. The full variable domain, completed using reference TRBV29-1 and TRBJ1-2, is SAVISQKPSRDICQRGTSLTIQCQVDSQVTMMFWYRQQPGQSLTLIATANQGSEATYESGFVIDKFPISRPNLTFSTLTVSNMSPEDSSIYLCSVVVGGTGARGNYGYTFGSGTRLTVV.

There are a few counts of this clonotype. The J gene is TRBJ1-5, the V gene TRBV19; TRBD1 agrees at 8 bases. The CDR3 is 19 residues long. V shed 2 bases, J shed 0 bases, and the junction held 12 bases outside the gene matches. The germline gives CDR1 LNHDA, CDR2 SQIVND (reference sequence). As DNA, the CDR3 is TGTGCCAGTAGTATAAGGGAGAACAGGGGGACCTATAGCAATCAGCCCCAGCATTTT. Translating it yields CASSIRENRGTYSNQPQHF.

The rearrangement links TRBV6-5 to TRBJ1-1, with 7 bases identical to TRBD1. The germline V gene encodes CDR1 MNHEY and CDR2 SVGAGI. The CDR3 is 15 residues long. The V gene end was trimmed by 6 bases and the J gene end by 1 base; junction bases not matched to a gene: 8. CDR3 DNA sequence: TGTGCCAGCAGCAAGGGAGGGGGCCGGAACACTGAAGCTTTCTTT. It yields the protein CASSKGGGRNTEAFF.

This clonotype was detected a few times. The rearrangement joins TRBV29-1 to TRBJ2-7, with TRBD1 as a possible D gene (6 bases). Germline V gene data show CDR1 as SQVTM and CDR2 as ANQGSEA. CDR3 size: 11 residues. Trimming removed 7 bases from V and 3 bases from J, with 10 bases in between. The CDR3 bases are TGCAGCGGTCAACAGGGCTACGAGCAGTACTTC. Its translation is CSGQQGYEQYF.

The chain employs TRBV29-1 and TRBJ1-2; TRBD1 aligns across 12 bases. CDR3 length: 14 residues. Germline V lookup: CDR1 SQVTM, CDR2 ANQGSEA. J lost 6 bases, V lost 7 bases, and 9 bases had no gene match. The CDR3 region has the DNA TGCAGCGCCGACGGGACAGGGGGCGAGCATGGCTACACCTTC. The encoded protein is CSADGTGGEHGYTF.

This clonotype has a single count. The rearrangement links TRBV29-1 to TRBJ2-7; D is ambiguous. V lost 8 bases, J lost 2 bases, and 19 bases lay in between. The CDR3 extends over 14 amino acids. The germline CDR1 and CDR2 sequences are SQVTM and ANQGSEA. CDR3 amino acids: CSLKVQPMAYEQYF. Here the CDR3 DNA reads TGCAGCCTAAAGGTCCAGCCTATGGCCTACGAGCAGTACTTC.

V is TRBV27 and J is TRBJ2-1, with 11 bases that match TRBD2. The germline CDR1 and CDR2 sequences are MNHEY and SMNVEV (reference sequence). The CDR3 has 15 residues. With 3 bases clipped from V and 7 bases from J, the junction kept 5 bases outside the gene matches. The CDR3, as DNA: TGTGCCAGCAGTTTCTTAGCGGGGGGGCCTAATGAGCAGTTCTTC. It translates to CASSFLAGGPNEQFF.

The chain carries TRBV19 and TRBJ2-7; the D gene is possibly TRBD1 (6 bases). The germline CDR1 and CDR2 sequences are LNHDA and SQIVND (reference sequence). The V end lost 5 bases, the J end lost 3 bases, and 8 bases lay between the germline ends. CDR3 length: 12 amino acids. The chain's CDR3 is CASSPGVYEQYF. As DNA, the CDR3 is TGTGCCAGTAGTCCAGGGGTCTACGAGCAGTACTTC.

The chain carries TRBV29-1 and TRBJ2-1; D not resolved. The V end lost 6 bases, the J end lost 8 bases, and 20 bases lay between the germline ends. CDR3 length equals 14 residues. Germline V CDR1 and CDR2: SQVTM, ANQGSEA. The CDR3 DNA reads as TGCAGCGTCTTGAGACCGGTCAATCTCCATGAGCAGTTCTTC. Its protein product is CSVLRPVNLHEQFF.

The rearrangement joins TRBV19 to TRBJ1-1; 9 nucleotides line up with TRBD1. This CDR3 region has 13 residues. The junction had 2 bases not matched to a gene; V was cut back by 4 bases and J by 5 bases. Germline V gene data show CDR1 as LNHDA and CDR2 as SQIVND (reference sequence). The CDR3 bases are TGTGCCAGTAGTACGACAGGGGGAACTGAAGCTTTCTTT. It codes for CASSTTGGTEAFF.

V is TRBV29-1 and J is TRBJ2-7; 9 bases are shared with TRBD2. CDR1 and CDR2 from the germline V gene are SQVTM and ANQGSEA. CDR3 length: 14 residues. V gave up 3 bases and J gave up 5 bases; unmatched junction bases: 8. The CDR3: CSVEGEREDHEQYF. DNA of the CDR3: TGCAGCGTTGAGGGAGAGCGGGAGGACCACGAGCAGTACTTC.

The V and J genes are TRBV29-1 and TRBJ1-3, with D unresolved. The CDR3 has 11 residues. Germline-derived CDR1 and CDR2 are SQVTM and ANQGSEA. V lost 5 bases and J lost 0, with 2 bases in between. The CDR3 nucleotides read TGCAGCGTTAACTCTGGAAACACCATATATTTT. This sequence encodes CSVNSGNTIYF.